The 18 T cell receptor beta chains presented below share a single source sample, sequenced in a study of radiotherapy plus CTLA-4 blockade in lung cancer. Assay used: immunoSEQ multiplex PCR; TCRdb lists only in-frame clones, some missing. The sample has roughly 32,000 clones; 65% to 75% are singletons. This material consisted of peripheral blood, taken from a patient treated with radiotherapy plus ipilimumab. The receptor source for this set is a human donor with non-small cell lung cancer who had stable disease on radiotherapy plus ipilimumab.

The chain joins TRBV7-8 to TRBJ2-7, with 7 bases fitting TRBD1. The CDR3 runs to 14 residues. Germline CDR1 and CDR2: SGHVS and FQNEAQ. The V gene end was trimmed by 4 bases and the J gene end by 3 bases; junction bases not matched to a gene: 6. The DNA for the CDR3 is TGTGCCAGCAGCTGGAACCGGGACAGCTACGAGCAGTACTTC. Translated: CASSWNRDSYEQYF.

This clone has only a few counts. The rearrangement joins TRBV6-1 to TRBJ1-2; D perhaps matches TRBD1 (5 bases). V dropped 10 bases and J dropped 4 bases, with 13 bases sitting between them. The CDR3 sequence is 12 residues long. The germline V gene encodes CDR1 MNHNS and CDR2 SASEGT. CDR3 sequence: CATRGTPYGYTF. Written as DNA, the CDR3 is TGTGCCACTCGGGGGACGCCCTATGGCTACACCTTC.

This clone was seen only a few times. The chain employs TRBV6-5 and TRBJ2-3; perhaps TRBD1 as D (6 bases). The CDR3 runs to 15 residues. With 8 bases removed from V and 0 bases from J, the gap between germline ends came to 15 bases. Germline V CDR1 and CDR2: MNHEY, SVGAGI. The CDR3 sequence is CASLPDRRSTDTQYF. CDR3 DNA sequence: TGTGCCAGCCTACCAGACAGGAGAAGCACAGATACGCAGTATTTT.

In its sample, this clone was seen a few times. V and J are TRBV5-6 and TRBJ1-5, with 8 positions matching TRBD1. Germline V gene lookup returns CDR1 SGHDT and CDR2 YYEEEE. CDR3 length: 19 residues. J lost 2 bases, V lost 1 base, and 14 bases had no gene match. CDR3 in amino acids: CASSLLRQGAGMGNQPQHF. The CDR3 bases are TGTGCCAGCAGCTTGCTCCGGCAGGGGGCAGGCATGGGCAATCAGCCCCAGCATTTT. Full variable domain (missing parts from reference TRBV5-6 and TRBJ1-5): DAGVTQSPTHLIKTRGQQVTLRCSPKSGHDTVSWYQQALGQGPQFIFQYYEEEERQRGNFPDRFSGHQFPNYSSELNVNALLLGDSALYLCASSLLRQGAGMGNQPQHFGDGTRLSIL.

This clone appeared a few times. The chain is built from TRBV7-9 and TRBJ1-5, with D perhaps matching TRBD1 (5 bases). The length of the CDR3 is 15 residues. The germline V and J ends were trimmed by 2 bases and 1 base, with 9 bases remaining between them. The germline CDR1 and CDR2 sequences are SEHNR and FQNEAQ (reference sequence). CDR3 residues: CASSLPGPSNQPQHF. CDR3 coding DNA: TGTGCCAGCAGCTTACCAGGGCCGAGCAATCAGCCCCAGCATTTT.

CDR3 DNA: TGTGCCAGCAGTTCCATAGCCTACCAACCCGCTGGGGCCAACGTCCTGACTTTC. Protein product: CASSSIAYQPAGANVLTF. The chain couples TRBV27 to TRBJ2-6; D is undetermined. Germline CDR1 and CDR2: MNHEY and SMNVEV (reference sequence). Trimming shortened V by 4 bases and J by 2 bases, and 18 bases separated the two germline ends. The CDR3 consists of 18 residues.

The rearrangement links TRBV19 to TRBJ2-2, with TRBD1 matching over 7 bases. The CDR3 sequence is 17 residues long. Germline V lookup: CDR1 LNHDA, CDR2 SQIVND (reference sequence). The ends lost 6 bases at V and 7 bases at J; junction bases unmatched: 17. The CDR3 DNA reads TGTGCCAGTAGGCCGAGGGGGCTAGCAGGGGTAATCGGGGAGCTGTTTTTT. It yields the protein CASRPRGLAGVIGELFF.

The V and J genes are TRBV7-8 and TRBJ2-3, with D hard to call. The CDR3 length is 16 residues. V was clipped by 1 base and J by 2 bases, with 13 bases between them. Germline-derived CDR1 and CDR2 are SGHVS and FQNEAQ. The CDR3 nucleotides read TGTGCCAGCAGCTTAGTACGGGTTGCAGACACAGATACGCAGTATTTT. Its protein is CASSLVRVADTDTQYF.

V gene TRBV30 combines with J gene TRBJ1-5, with D possibly TRBD1 on 5 matching bases. Germline V gene sequence: CDR1 GTSNPN, CDR2 SVGIG (reference sequence). The germline V and J ends were trimmed by 0 bases and 9 bases, with 9 bases remaining between them. CDR3 length equals 12 residues. CDR3 region: CAWSVGVPPQHF. The DNA for the CDR3 is TGTGCCTGGAGTGTGGGGGTTCCGCCCCAGCATTTT.

The chain has TRBV7-2 and TRBJ2-3, with D unclear. Trimming left V 0 bases short and J 5 bases short, with 12 bases between. The germline V gene has CDR1 SGHTA and CDR2 FQGNSA. The CDR3 length is 15 residues. The CDR3 is CASSLAASFRDTQYF. In DNA form, the CDR3 reads TGTGCCAGCAGCTTAGCGGCGTCTTTCCGAGATACGCAGTATTTT.

The rearrangement joins TRBV2 to TRBJ1-4, with 7 bases aligning to TRBD1. CDR3 size: 15 residues. The J segment lost 8 bases and the V segment lost 3 bases, leaving 9 bases of the junction unmatched. Germline V gene lookup returns CDR1 SNHLY and CDR2 FYNNEI. CDR3 loop: CASSDGAGGSEKLFF. The CDR3 DNA follows: TGTGCCAGCAGTGACGGGGCAGGGGGTTCAGAAAAACTGTTTTTT.

This clone was counted between two and nine times. This rearrangement joins TRBV7-2 to TRBJ2-4; 7 bases agree with TRBD1. CDR1 and CDR2 from the germline V gene are SGHTA and FQGNSA. The CDR3 covers 16 residues. J gave up 1 base and V 5 bases, and 8 bases lay outside the gene matches. The CDR3 sequence is CASSATGMMAKNIQYF. Here the CDR3 DNA reads TGTGCCAGCAGCGCGACAGGGATGATGGCCAAAAACATTCAGTACTTC. The full variable domain, its missing parts supplied by reference TRBV7-2 and TRBJ2-4, is GAGVSQSPSNKVTEKGKDVELRCDPISGHTALYWYRQSLGQGLEFLIYFQGNSAPDKSGLPSDRFSAERTGGSVSTLTIQRTQQEDSAVYLCASSATGMMAKNIQYFGAGTRLSVL.

This clone was seen a handful of times. V is TRBV4-3 and J is TRBJ1-1, with a weak D call TRBD1 (6 bases). CDR1 is LGHNA and CDR2 is YSLEER in the germline V gene. This CDR3 has 16 residues. Trimming stripped 1 base from V and 1 base from J, with 13 bases between. This chain's CDR3 is CASSQGVARGNTEAFF. The CDR3 DNA sequence: TGCGCCAGCAGCCAAGGGGTTGCCAGGGGGAACACTGAAGCTTTCTTT.

This clone was seen a single time. The rearrangement joins TRBV4-3 to TRBJ2-7; D unresolved. Trimming cost V 0 bases and J 2 bases, with 8 bases left between them. The length of the CDR3 is 14 residues. Germline loops: CDR1 LGHNA, CDR2 YSLEER. CDR3 bases: TGCGCCAGCAGCCAAGAAAGAGAAGCCTACGAGCAGTACTTC. Translation: CASSQEREAYEQYF.

This chain connects TRBV18 to TRBJ2-5, with D unresolved. The CDR3 is 14 residues long. Germline assignment: CDR1 KGHSH and CDR2 LQKENI. Deletions cut 5 bases from V and 4 bases from J, with 14 bases between. CDR3 loop: CASSTTLGTETQYF. The CDR3 DNA is TGTGCCAGCTCAACTACCTTAGGCACAGAGACCCAGTACTTC.

The chain uses TRBV7-2 and TRBJ2-7, with 11 bases that match TRBD2. After removal of 3 bases from V and 1 base from J, the junction contained 2 bases not matched to a gene. The CDR3 is 15 amino acids. CDR1 and CDR2 (germline): SGHTA, FQGNSA. CDR3: CASSLLAGGSYEQYF. As DNA, the CDR3 is TGTGCCAGCAGCTTGCTAGCGGGAGGATCCTACGAGCAGTACTTC.

There are a few counts of this clone. The chain uses TRBV4-3 and TRBJ2-1, with 11 bases lining up with TRBD1. The trim removed 2 bases at V and 4 bases at J, leaving 1 base unmatched. Germline V gene lookup returns CDR1 LGHNA and CDR2 YSLEER. This CDR3 region has 15 residues. The CDR3 loop reads CASSQRDRGYNEQFF. DNA of the CDR3: TGCGCCAGCAGCCAAAGGGACAGGGGGTACAATGAGCAGTTCTTC.

The chain links TRBV7-2 to TRBJ2-6; 7 bases align to TRBD1. Unmatched junction bases numbered 8, after V lost 1 base and J lost 2 bases. CDR3 length equals 18 residues. From germline, CDR1 is SGHTA and CDR2 FQGNSA. CDR3 residues: CASSLGGGSGTGANVLTF. The CDR3 DNA reads TGTGCCAGCAGCTTAGGAGGGGGCTCTGGGACTGGGGCCAACGTCCTGACTTTC.